This TCR beta chain was observed in a study of blood T cell repertoires in COVID-19. Study context: Acute and convalescent COVID-19 samples came from the United States, Italy and Spain.

The CDR3 has 14 residues. V lost 4 bases to trimming and J lost 3 bases; unmatched junction nucleotides: 5. The germline V gene has CDR1 SGHRS and CDR2 YFSETQ. Libraries were prepared by immunoSEQ multiplex PCR; TCRdb keeps only in-frame clonotypes and omits some of them. The sample yields around 40,000 clones, around 90% seen once. Material for sequencing was peripheral blood. The TCR originated in a man aged 45-60 years with active COVID-19. The rearrangement links TRBV5-1 to TRBJ2-7; TRBD1 matches at 9 bases. This CDR3 is CASSGKDRGYEQYF. CDR3 bases: TGCGCCAGCAGCGGAAAGGACAGGGGCTACGAGCAGTACTTC. The full variable domain, in which reference TRBV5-1 and TRBJ2-7 provide the parts outside the CDR3, is KAGVTQTPRYLIKTRGQQVTLSCSPISGHRSVSWYQQTPGQGLQFLFEYFSETQRNKGNFPGRFSGRQFSNSRSEMNVSTLELGDSALYLCASSGKDRGYEQYFGPGTRLTVT.